The T cell receptor beta chain described here comes from a study of PD-1 blockade in classical Hodgkin lymphoma (TCRdb year 2020). A note on the overall study: Nivolumab dosing was 3 mg/kg intravenously every 2 weeks, continuing until either disease progression or unacceptable toxicity. A peripheral blood immune signature of response to PD-1 blockade in classical Hodgkin lymphoma was defined using TCR beta sequencing and CyTOF.

What the research found in general, with its limitations: By C4D1, a significant rise was seen in CD4+ TCR diversity but not in CD8+ TCR diversity (p=0.0027 vs p=0.16), and the rise was most apparent among complete responders (p=0.02). The study covered only a single clinical trial cohort, and the causes of the repertoire differences, possibly disease activity or prior therapy, were still not defined. Newly diagnosed patients were reported to have lower baseline TCR diversity than healthy donors, and relapsed/refractory patients were reported to have lower baseline TCR diversity still. Trial patients achieving complete response had baseline diversity similar to newly diagnosed patients, whereas partial responders and progressors had significantly lower diversity. Lower diversity was observed in patients in whom nivolumab was started less than 1 year after ASCT, and these patients were excluded from later analyses so that confounding by immune reconstitution would be avoided.

V and J are trimmed by 1 base and 4 bases, and the gene matches miss 8 bases of the junction. Including the terminal cysteine and phenylalanine, the CDR3 comprises 16 residues. The DNA shown is the 48-base CDR3, in frame from base 1. CDR1 SEHNR and CDR2 FQNEAQ were looked up in the germline V gene (reference sequence). Per the publication, the time point label means: cycle 4 day 1 (C4D1), after more than five weeks of nivolumab. Every trial patient had relapsed after autologous stem cell transplantation, and cohorts A, B and C differed in prior brentuximab vedotin exposure. Magnetic negative selection with a Miltenyi CD8+ T cell isolation kit was used to purify CD8+ T cells from thawed PBMCs. The trial cohort was composed of 55 to 65 patients with relapsed/refractory classical Hodgkin lymphoma, for whom complete response, partial response or progressive disease was recorded as best overall response. In the multi-cohort phase II CheckMate 205 trial, trial patients received single-agent nivolumab. An independent review committee assessed best overall response by applying the 2007 International Working Group response criteria. PBMCs from the trial were collected at three points: immediately before nivolumab initiation (C1D1), and during therapy at cycle 2 day 1 and cycle 4 day 1. Peripheral blood was collected in 8 mL Vacutainer Cell Preparation Tubes, from which PBMCs were isolated by centrifugation and then cryopreserved. Purified CD4+ and CD8+ fractions were prepared only for cases where an additional PBMC sample was available. Magnetically labelled cells were removed on LS columns in a quadroMACS separator, and the flow-through was collected as the purified fraction.

The Qiagen DNeasy kit was used to extract genomic DNA from unsorted PBMCs and from the negatively selected CD4+ and CD8+ fractions. TCR beta CDR3 regions were amplified by immunoSEQ multiplex PCR using primers annealing to V and J segments. A synthetic immune receptor repertoire was used to minimize amplification bias, and remaining bias was computationally removed after sequencing. The authors' analysis ran thus. Custom Python scripts were used to quantify repertoire diversity as the Shannon entropy index. Unsorted, CD4+ and CD8+ repertoires were examined separately, except in combined analyses, for which CD4+ and CD8+ sequences were merged in silico. A clone counted as expanded when the clone's frequency after treatment rose at least 2-fold relative to C1D1, and clones undetected at baseline were given a pseudocount of 0.5. Singleton clones were defined as clones with 0 or 1 copy at C1D1, and non-singleton clones were defined as clones with 2 or more copies. Clones expanded in unsorted samples were labelled as CD4+, CD8+ or unknown by matching protein sequences in sorted samples from the same patient. Wilcoxon tests on paired samples were used to test changes in diversity from C1D1 to C4D1. Held by TCRdb, this immuneACCESS table contains in-frame sequences only and omits some clones. Under half of the omission traces to an unresolved V gene where checked; the cause of the rest is unknown. Clonal size and the V and J genes are those of that table, whereas D and trimming came from the DNA. The sample table records roughly 20,000 clones; about 87% of these occur just once. The top ten constitute about 5% of the sample.

This clone was seen a single time. Its antigen has not been determined. No base quality values were provided; no much bigger clone lies one nucleotide off. This TCR came from a human donor with classical Hodgkin lymphoma. The sequences come from CD8+ T cells from blood, collected before the fourth cycle of nivolumab. The V and J genes are TRBV7-9 and TRBJ2-7; TRBD1 fits 9 bases in the junction. The CDR3 in this case is CASSLGTGGLLYEQYF. The DNA sequence follows: TGTGCCAGCAGCTTAGGAACAGGGGGCCTCCTTTACGAGCAGTACTTC.